This TCR beta chain was profiled in a study of vaccination and CD4 T cells after COVID-19. Study background: Post-COVID specimens were obtained a median about 95 days after diagnosis (range 35 to 161). Researchers treated cells with overlapping spike peptides taken from SARS-CoV-2, HCoV-NL63, HCoV-OC43 and HCoV-229E. The authors gave control cultures a CEFX pool, an HIV-1 Nef pool, or no peptide.

Cultured CD4+ T-cell DNA underwent Oncomine TCR Beta short-read sequencing. In this case, cultured CD4+ T cells provided the extracted genomic DNA. TCRdb re-called the PCR reads through MiXCR, storing one row per CDR3 protein. The data contain about 10,000 distinct CDR3 sequences, about 30% of them singletons. Treatment meaning: approximately nine-day PBMC culture with coronavirus spike peptide pools or control peptides (ViraFEST assay). CD4+ T cells of the unexposed donor were collected before the COVID-19 pandemic (2011-2018). Points on this clonotype: As yet, its antigen is unknown.

The sample taken for sequencing was CD4+ T cells from blood, cultured in vitro. The sequence came from a human donor in good health.

The CDR3 coding sequence is TGCAGTGCTGGGGGGGGGACCCCCAATCAGCCCCAGCATTTT. Translation: CSAGGGTPNQPQHF. V and J are TRBV20-1 and TRBJ1-5; possible D gene TRBD1, 5 bases. The V gene lost 5 bases and the J gene lost 3 bases, with 14 bases spanning the gap. The CDR3 extends over 14 amino acids. Germline CDR1 reads DFQATT; CDR2 reads SNEGSKA (reference sequence).